The clone carrying this T cell receptor (beta chain) was detected only a few times. Its antigen remains unidentified. The CDR3 does not close with the conserved phenylalanine or tryptophan, likely indicating a read error. The record originates from a study of OX40 agonist ivuxolimab in advanced cancers. Study results and caveats: The authors also found low normalized T-cell clonal expansion in some nonresponders.

Sequencing was performed with immunoSEQ multiplex PCR; in TCRdb, only in-frame clones are kept and a portion is missing. The table includes more than 85,000 clones, roughly 85% detected once. Germline V CDR1 and CDR2: MNHEY, SMNVEV (reference sequence). The ends were cut back, 5 bases at V and 0 bases at J, with 2 bases in the middle. The CDR3 sequence is 13 residues long. This specimen was CD4+ or CD8+ T cells sorted from blood, taken in a trial of the OX40 agonist ivuxolimab. The J gene is TRBJ1-6, the V gene TRBV27; D not resolved. The clonotype comes from an adult with an advanced solid tumor such as melanoma, head and neck, liver or kidney cancer. The DNA of the CDR3 is TGTGCCAGCAGTCCCTCCTATAATTCACCCCTCCACCTT. Its protein is CASSPSYNSPLHL.